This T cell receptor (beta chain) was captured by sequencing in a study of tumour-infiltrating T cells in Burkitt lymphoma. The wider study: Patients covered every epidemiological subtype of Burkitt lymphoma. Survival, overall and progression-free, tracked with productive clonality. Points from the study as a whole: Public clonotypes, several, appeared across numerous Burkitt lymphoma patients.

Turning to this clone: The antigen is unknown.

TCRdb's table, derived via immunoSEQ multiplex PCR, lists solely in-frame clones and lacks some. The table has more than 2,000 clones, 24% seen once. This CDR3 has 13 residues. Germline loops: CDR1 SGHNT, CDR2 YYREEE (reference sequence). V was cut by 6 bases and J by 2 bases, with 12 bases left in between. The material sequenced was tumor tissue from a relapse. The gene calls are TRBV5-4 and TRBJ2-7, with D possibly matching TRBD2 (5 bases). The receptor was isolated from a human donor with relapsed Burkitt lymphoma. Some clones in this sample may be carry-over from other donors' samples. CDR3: CASTVDYAYEQYF. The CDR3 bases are TGTGCCAGCACCGTTGACTACGCCTACGAGCAGTACTTC. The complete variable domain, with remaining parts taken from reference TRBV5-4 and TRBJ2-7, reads ETGVTQSPTHLIKTRGQQVTLRCSSQSGHNTVSWYQQALGQGPQFIFQYYREEENGRGNFPPRFSGLQFPNYSSELNVNALELDDSALYLCASTVDYAYEQYFGPGTRLTVT.